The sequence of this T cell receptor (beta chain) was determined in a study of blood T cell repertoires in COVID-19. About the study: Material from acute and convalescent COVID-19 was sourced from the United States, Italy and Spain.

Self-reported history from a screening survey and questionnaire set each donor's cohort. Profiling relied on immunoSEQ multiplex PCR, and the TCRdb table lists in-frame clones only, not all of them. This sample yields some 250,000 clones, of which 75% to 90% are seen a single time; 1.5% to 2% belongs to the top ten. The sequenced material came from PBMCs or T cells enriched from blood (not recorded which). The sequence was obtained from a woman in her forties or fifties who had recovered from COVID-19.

This CDR3 reads CASSHGTENTIYF. The CDR3 coding sequence is TGCGCCAGCAGCCACGGGACAGAGAACACCATATATTTT. The chain employs TRBV5-1 and TRBJ1-3, with TRBD1 matching over 7 bases. The germline V gene has CDR1 SGHRS and CDR2 YFSETQ. J lost 7 bases, V lost 4 bases, and 5 bases had no gene match. The CDR3 spans 13 residues.